This TCR beta chain stems from a study of cytomegalovirus exposure and HLA in healthy donors. Broader study findings: A later look showed TCR association rates differing by HLA locus, highest for DRB1 and lowest for HLA-C. There was a cluster of highly shared sequence variants that was likely a sequencing artifact.

Remarks on this clone: Antigen: not known.

All donors participated as healthy donors of bone marrow. In the PCR, 60 Vbeta and 13 Jbeta primers were used. Profiled with immunoSEQ multiplex PCR; TCRdb holds only in-frame clones, not every one. This sample's table reports about 130,000 clones. The sample comprised PBMCs. The sequence was obtained from a man between 18 and 29 years old in good health and CMV-seronegative.

The CDR3 reads CASSGNLGQGAGKLFF. CDR3 nucleotides: TGTGCCAGCAGCGGTAATTTAGGACAGGGCGCAGGAAAACTGTTTTTT. This chain joins TRBV7-2 and TRBJ1-4; 8 nucleotides align to TRBD1. CDR3 size: 16 residues. Germline CDR1 reads SGHTA; CDR2 reads FQGNSA. The J segment lost 10 bases and the V segment lost 5 bases, leaving 15 bases of the junction unmatched. Full variable domain (rest looked up from reference TRBV7-2 and TRBJ1-4): GAGVSQSPSNKVTEKGKDVELRCDPISGHTALYWYRQSLGQGLEFLIYFQGNSAPDKSGLPSDRFSAERTGGSVSTLTIQRTQQEDSAVYLCASSGNLGQGAGKLFFGSGTQLSVL.